This TCR beta chain was captured in a study of T-cell memory formation after mild COVID-19. Study overall: The TCR clusters were mostly specific to one donor.

Notes on the study in general: Among contracting clones, CD4+ were mainly CM/EM and CD8+ enriched in EMRA.

Per the germline V gene, CDR1 is PRHDT and CDR2 is FYEKMQ (reference sequence). The CDR3 extends over 14 amino acids. V shed 5 bases and J shed 0 bases, with 9 bases lying between them. Each CDR3 protein is one row after TCRdb ran MiXCR on the 5' RACE reads. The repertoire holds under 40,000 distinct CDR3 sequences, with about 6.1% as singletons. This clonotype came up many times. Its cognate antigen is unknown. The rearrangement uses TRBV13 and TRBJ2-3; D gene unclear. The sequencing input was PBMCs or a T cell subset sorted from them (not recorded which). This sequence originates from an adult who had mild COVID-19 (a few samples of this study predate the infection). Cell type and time point are not known. The chain's CDR3 is CASSPSGSTDTQYF. CDR3 nucleotide sequence: TGTGCCAGCAGCCCTTCAGGTAGCACAGATACGCAGTATTTT.